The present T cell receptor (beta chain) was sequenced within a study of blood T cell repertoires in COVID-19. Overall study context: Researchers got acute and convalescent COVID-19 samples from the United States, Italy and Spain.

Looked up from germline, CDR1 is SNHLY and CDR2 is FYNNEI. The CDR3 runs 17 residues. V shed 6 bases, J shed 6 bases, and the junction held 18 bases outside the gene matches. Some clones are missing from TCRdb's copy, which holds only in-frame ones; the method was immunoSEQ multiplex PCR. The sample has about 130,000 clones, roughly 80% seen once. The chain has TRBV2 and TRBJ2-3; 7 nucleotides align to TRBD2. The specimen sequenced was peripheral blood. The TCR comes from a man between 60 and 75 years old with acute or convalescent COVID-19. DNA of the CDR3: TGTGCCAGCAGGCCTTCGGCGTGGGCGGGAGCGGACGATACGCAGTATTTT. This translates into CASRPSAWAGADDTQYF.